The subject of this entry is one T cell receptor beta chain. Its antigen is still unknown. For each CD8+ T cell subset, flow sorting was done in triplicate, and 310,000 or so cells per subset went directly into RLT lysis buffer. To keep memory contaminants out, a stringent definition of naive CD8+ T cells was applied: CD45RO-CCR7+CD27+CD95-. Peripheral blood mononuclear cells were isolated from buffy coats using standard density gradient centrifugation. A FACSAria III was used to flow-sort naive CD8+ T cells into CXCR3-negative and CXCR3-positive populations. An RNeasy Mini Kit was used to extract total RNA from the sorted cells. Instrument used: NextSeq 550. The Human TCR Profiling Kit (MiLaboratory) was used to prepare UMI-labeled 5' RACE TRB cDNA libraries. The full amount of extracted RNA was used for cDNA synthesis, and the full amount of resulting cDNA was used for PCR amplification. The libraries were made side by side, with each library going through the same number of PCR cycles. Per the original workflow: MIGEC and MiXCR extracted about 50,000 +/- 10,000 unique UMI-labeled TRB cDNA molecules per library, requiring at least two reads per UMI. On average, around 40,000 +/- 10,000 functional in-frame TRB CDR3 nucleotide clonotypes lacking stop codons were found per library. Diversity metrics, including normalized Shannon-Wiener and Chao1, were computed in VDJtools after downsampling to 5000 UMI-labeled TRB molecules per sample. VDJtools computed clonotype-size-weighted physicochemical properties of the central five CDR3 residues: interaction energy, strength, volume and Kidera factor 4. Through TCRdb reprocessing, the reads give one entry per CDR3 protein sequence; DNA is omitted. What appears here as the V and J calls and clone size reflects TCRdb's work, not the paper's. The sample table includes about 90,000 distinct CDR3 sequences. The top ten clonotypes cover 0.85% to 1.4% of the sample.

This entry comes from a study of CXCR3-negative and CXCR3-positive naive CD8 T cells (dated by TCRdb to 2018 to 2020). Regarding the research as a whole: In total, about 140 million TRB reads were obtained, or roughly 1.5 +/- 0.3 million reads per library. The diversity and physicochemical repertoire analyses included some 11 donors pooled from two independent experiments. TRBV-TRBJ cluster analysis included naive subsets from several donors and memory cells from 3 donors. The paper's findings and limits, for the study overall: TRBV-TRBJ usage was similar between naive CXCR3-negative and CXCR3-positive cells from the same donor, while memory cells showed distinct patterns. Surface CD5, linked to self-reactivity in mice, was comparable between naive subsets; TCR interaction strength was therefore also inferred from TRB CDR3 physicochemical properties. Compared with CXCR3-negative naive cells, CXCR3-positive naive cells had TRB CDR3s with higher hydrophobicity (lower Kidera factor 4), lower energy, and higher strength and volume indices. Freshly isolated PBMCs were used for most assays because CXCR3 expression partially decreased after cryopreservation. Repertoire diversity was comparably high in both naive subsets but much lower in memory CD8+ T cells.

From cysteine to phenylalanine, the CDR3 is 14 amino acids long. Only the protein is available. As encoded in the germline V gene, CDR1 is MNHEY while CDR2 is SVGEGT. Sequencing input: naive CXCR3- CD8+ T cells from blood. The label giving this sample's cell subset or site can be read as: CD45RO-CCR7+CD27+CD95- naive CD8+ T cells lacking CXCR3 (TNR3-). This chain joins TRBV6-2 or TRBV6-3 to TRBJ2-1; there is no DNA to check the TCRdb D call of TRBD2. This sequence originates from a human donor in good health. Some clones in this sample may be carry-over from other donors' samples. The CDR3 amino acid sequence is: CASSYPTRGNEQFF.